The TCR beta chain described here comes from a study of cytomegalovirus exposure and HLA in healthy donors. Points from the study as a whole: As a later analysis revealed, the rate of TCR association differed by HLA locus, with DRB1 most and HLA-C fewest. An apparent linkage of common viral pathogens to several of the most significant clusters emerged in a later analysis.

CDR3 length: 16 amino acids. J was trimmed by 5 bases and V by 3 bases; bases with no gene match: 5. CDR1 SGHVS and CDR2 FQNEAQ come from the germline V gene. Researchers ran the PCR with 60 Vbeta and 13 Jbeta primers. Libraries were prepared by immunoSEQ multiplex PCR; TCRdb keeps only in-frame clonotypes and omits some of them. The repertoire includes 150,000 to 200,000 clones, approximately 81% of them detected once, and about 2% sits in the top ten. Comments on this clone: The antigen is not known.

The sequence was collected from a man aged 18 to 35 in good health and CMV-seropositive. The V call is TRBV7-8, the J call TRBJ2-5; 14 nucleotides align to TRBD2. The sequenced material came from PBMCs. The CDR3 nucleotides are TGTGCCAGCAGCTTTGGGACTAGCGGGGGCGGCGAGACCCAGTACTTC. Residues: CASSFGTSGGGETQYF.